The present entry profiles one T cell receptor (beta chain) with its context. What it binds is unknown. Method: immunoSEQ multiplex PCR; TCRdb's copy keeps in-frame clones and lacks some. The sample holds about 80,000 clones, around 86% seen once. This sample was taken from a study of OX40 agonist ivuxolimab in advanced cancers. For the study at large: At 0.01 to 10 mg/kg, ivuxolimab was administered intravenously to patients every 2 weeks. Study-level findings and limits: Within 6 weeks, CD4+ and CD8+ blood T cells expanded clonally at 0.1 to 3.0 mg/kg.

The J segment lost 4 bases and the V segment lost 6 bases, leaving 4 bases of the junction unmatched. The CDR3 loop spans 15 amino acids. Looked up from germline, CDR1 is SEHNR and CDR2 is FQNEAQ (reference sequence). This sample comprised CD4+ or CD8+ T cells sorted from blood, obtained in a trial of the OX40 agonist ivuxolimab. This chain connects TRBV7-9 to TRBJ2-2, with 11 bases identical to TRBD2. The TCR originated in an adult with an advanced solid tumor such as melanoma, head and neck, liver or kidney cancer. CDR3 in DNA: TGTGCCAGCAGATCTAGCGGGAGGAGCACCGGGGAGCTGTTTTTT. Residues: CASRSSGRSTGELFF.